This entry features one TCR beta chain sequence. Its antigen is not identified. Primers used in a second PCR of about 7 to 12 cycles were a sample-barcoded 5' primer and a J-beta primer mix. A template-switch adaptor that had 12 random nucleotides put a tag on each cDNA molecule. Any given sample supplied a minimum of 3 million CDR3-containing paired-end reads. MiXCR, run by TCRdb on the 5' RACE reads, gives a single entry per CDR3 protein. The repertoire includes 600,000 to 1,000,000 distinct CDR3 sequences, roughly 64% of them detected once, and 20% to 25% sits in the top ten. Trimming left V 7 bases short and J 1 base short, with 17 bases between. Germline loops: CDR1 SQVTM, CDR2 ANQGSEA. CDR3 size: 14 residues. These data originate in a study of blood T cells in healthy people across ages. Overall study findings and caveats: Observed TCR beta diversity per million T cells went down as age went up. This fall followed a roughly linear course with age. A greater number of naive CD4+ cells and higher diversity distinguished long-lived donors from aged donors.

The chain recombines TRBV29-1 with TRBJ2-7; tentative D call: TRBD2 (5 bases). The origin of this receptor is a man aged 25 to 40 in good health. The sequencing sample was made of blood. In DNA form, the CDR3 reads TGCAGCGCAACTTGGGCGGGTGGGTCCTACGAGCAGTACTTC. Translated, it gives CSATWAGGSYEQYF.